These 15 T cell receptor beta chains share one sample of origin, sequenced in a study of neoadjuvant anti-PD-1 for oral cavity cancer. The protocol was immunoSEQ multiplex PCR, while the TCRdb copy is restricted to in-frame clones and leaves out a portion. The profile shows 7,200 or so clones, over 75% of them singletons. The sample in question was PBMCs, obtained before nivolumab (anti-PD-1) treatment. Every receptor here comes from a person aged 35-79 years with oral cavity squamous cell carcinoma.

The CDR3 protein is CSVEDDREDTEAFF. CDR3 in DNA: TGCAGCGTTGAAGACGACAGGGAAGACACTGAAGCTTTCTTT. The gene calls are TRBV29-1 and TRBJ1-1, with 7 bases identical to TRBD1. V was clipped by 0 bases and J by 3 bases; unmatched bases: 4. Per the germline V gene, CDR1 is SQVTM and CDR2 is ANQGSEA. This CDR3 is built from 14 residues.

The gene calls are TRBV7-2 and TRBJ1-1; the D gene is possibly TRBD1 (5 bases). CDR3 size: 14 residues. V lost 5 bases and J 6 bases, leaving 16 bases between the germline ends. CDR1 and CDR2 from the germline V gene are SGHTA and FQGNSA. CDR3 bases: TGTGCCAGCAGCGAGAAAGGGGTTTTCCCTGAAGCTTTCTTT. Protein: CASSEKGVFPEAFF. Combining the CDR3 with reference TRBV7-2 and TRBJ1-1 gives the whole variable domain GAGVSQSPSNKVTEKGKDVELRCDPISGHTALYWYRQSLGQGLEFLIYFQGNSAPDKSGLPSDRFSAERTGGSVSTLTIQRTQQEDSAVYLCASSEKGVFPEAFFGQGTRLTVV.

J is TRBJ1-5 and V is TRBV14, with a possible D match to TRBD1 (6 bases). The germline V and J ends were trimmed by 4 bases and 5 bases, with 18 bases remaining between them. The CDR3 loop spans 16 amino acids. In germline, CDR1 is SGHDN, CDR2 FVKESK. The CDR3 sequence: CASSPPTYRVHQPQHF. CDR3 DNA sequence: TGTGCCAGCAGCCCTCCTACATACAGGGTTCATCAGCCCCAGCATTTT.

V and J are TRBV14 and TRBJ2-5; D not certain. CDR3 length: 15 amino acids. V was trimmed by 2 bases and J by 0 bases, leaving 10 bases between them. The V gene's germline CDR1 is SGHDN and CDR2 FVKESK. CDR3 region: CASSQNRRDQETQYF. Written as DNA, the CDR3 is TGTGCCAGCAGCCAAAACCGACGCGACCAAGAGACCCAGTACTTC.

On this clone itself: No DNA is shown, since the ends of the CDR3 on it are uncertain; the CDR3 is the one TCRdb lists. The V gene is TRBV21-1, the J gene TRBJ1-2; the D call in the table, TRBD1, was not verified against the DNA. TRBV21-1 is a pseudogene locus. The CDR3 has 17 residues if both end residues are counted. The CDR3 here is CASSKWGTGNANYGYTF.

The genes are TRBV19 and TRBJ2-4; 9 positions agree with TRBD1. Trimming took 5 bases from V and 1 from J; bases not matched to a gene: 6. The CDR3 loop spans 16 amino acids. CDR1 is LNHDA and CDR2 is SQIVND in the germline V gene (reference sequence). CDR3: CASSYRGQEAKNIQYF. Here the CDR3 DNA reads TGTGCCAGTAGTTACAGGGGGCAGGAGGCCAAAAACATTCAGTACTTC.

J is TRBJ2-2 and V is TRBV7-9; D might be TRBD2 (6 bases). The CDR3 covers 16 residues. The V gene lost 7 bases and the J gene lost 1 base, with 16 bases spanning the gap. CDR1 is SEHNR, CDR2 FQNEAQ, per germline (reference sequence). The CDR3 protein is CASTWRRGLNTGELFF. As DNA, the CDR3 is TGTGCCAGCACCTGGCGGAGGGGACTGAACACCGGGGAGCTGTTTTTT.

The chain has TRBV25-1 and TRBJ2-1, with 7 bases that match TRBD1. The CDR3 loop spans 15 amino acids. Trimming cost V 3 bases and J 9 bases; bases outside gene matches: 11. The germline V gene encodes CDR1 MGHDK and CDR2 SYGVNS. CDR3 DNA sequence: TGTGCCAGCAGTGACAACAGGGGCGGCAATATTGAGCAGTTCTTC. It translates to CASSDNRGGNIEQFF.

This chain links TRBV7-2 with TRBJ2-3, with TRBD2 identical over 8 bases. The V and J ends lost 5 bases and 2 bases, in that order; junction bases with no gene match: 12. This CDR3 has 17 amino acids. CDR1 and CDR2 from the germline V gene are SGHTA and FQGNSA. CDR3 loop: CASSRNRPGLATDTQYF. In nucleotides, the CDR3 is TGTGCCAGCAGCCGCAACCGCCCCGGACTAGCCACAGATACGCAGTATTTT.

The chain joins TRBV29-1 to TRBJ2-2, with a tentative D call TRBD2 (6 bases). The germline gives CDR1 SQVTM, CDR2 ANQGSEA. There are 13 residues in the CDR3. The ends were cut back, 5 bases at V and 5 bases at J, with 12 bases in the middle. As DNA, the CDR3 is TGCAGCGTTAGCAGGGCGGGAACCGGGGAGCTGTTTTTT. Protein product: CSVSRAGTGELFF.

The chain is built from TRBV6-1 and TRBJ1-5; TRBD1 aligns across 9 bases. The CDR3 is 14 amino acids. CDR1 is MNHNS and CDR2 is SASEGT in the germline V gene. The V segment lost 3 bases and the J segment 7 bases; nucleotides outside the gene matches: 4. Here the CDR3 reads CASSDGQGPQPQHF. DNA of the CDR3: TGTGCCAGCAGTGACGGACAGGGGCCCCAGCCCCAGCATTTT.

The gene calls are TRBV5-6 and TRBJ1-5; no reliable D call. V gave up 3 bases and J gave up 5 bases, with 9 bases separating them. Germline CDR1 is SGHDT and CDR2 is YYEEEE. The CDR3 consists of 13 residues. CDR3 residues: CASSYQLDQPQHF. The DNA of the CDR3 is TGTGCCAGCAGCTACCAACTTGATCAGCCCCAGCATTTT.

With regard to this clone: Relative to the germline gene, one junction end is altered; a read error may explain this. The rearrangement joins TRBV7-9 to TRBJ1-2, with TRBD1 matching 7 bases. CDR1 is SEHNR and CDR2 is FQNEAQ in the germline V gene (reference sequence). The CDR3 is made up of 15 amino acids. In nucleotides, the CDR3 is TGTGCCAGCAGCTTAAGACAGGGCTCCTTCGACGGTCACGCCTTC. Encoded protein: CASSLRQGSFDGHAF.

The chain combines TRBV13 with TRBJ2-3; TRBD2 matches at 10 bases. The CDR3 runs 16 residues. CDR1 is PRHDT and CDR2 is FYEKMQ in the germline V gene (reference sequence). J lost 4 bases, V lost 3 bases, and 7 bases had no gene match. The CDR3 protein is CASSLSLAGLADTQYF. As DNA, the CDR3 is TGTGCCAGCAGCTTGTCACTAGCGGGGTTGGCAGATACGCAGTATTTT.

There are a few counts of this clone. This rearrangement joins TRBV4-1 to TRBJ2-5; D not resolved. Germline V gene sequence: CDR1 MGHRA, CDR2 YSYEKL. This CDR3 contains 15 residues. V was shortened by 2 bases and J by 5 bases, with 15 bases between the two germline ends. The CDR3 spells CASSQYPSNPETQYF. CDR3 bases: TGCGCCAGCAGCCAATACCCAAGCAACCCGGAGACCCAGTACTTC.